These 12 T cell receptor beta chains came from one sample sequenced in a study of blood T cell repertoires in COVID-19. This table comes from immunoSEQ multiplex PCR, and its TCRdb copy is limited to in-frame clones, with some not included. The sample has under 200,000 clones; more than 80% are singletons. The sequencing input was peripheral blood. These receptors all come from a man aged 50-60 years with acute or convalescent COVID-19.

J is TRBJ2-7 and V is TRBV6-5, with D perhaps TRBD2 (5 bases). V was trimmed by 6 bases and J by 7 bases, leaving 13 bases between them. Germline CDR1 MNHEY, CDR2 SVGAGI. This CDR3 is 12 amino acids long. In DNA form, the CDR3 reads TGTGCCAGCAGGTCAGTGGCGGGTGAGCAGTACGTC. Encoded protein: CASRSVAGEQYV.

CDR3 in amino acids: CASRLAGDEQYF. In DNA, the CDR3 is TGTGCCAGCAGACTAGCGGGAGACGAGCAGTACTTC. V is TRBV2 and J is TRBJ2-7; 11 positions match TRBD2. Losses at the gene ends were 6 bases for V and 5 bases for J; bases not matched to a gene: 0. The germline gives CDR1 SNHLY, CDR2 FYNNEI. The length of the CDR3 is 12 residues.

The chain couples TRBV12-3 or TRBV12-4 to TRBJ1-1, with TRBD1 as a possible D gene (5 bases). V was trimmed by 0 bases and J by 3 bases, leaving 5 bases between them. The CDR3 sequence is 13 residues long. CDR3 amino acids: CASSLARDTEAFF. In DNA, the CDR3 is TGTGCCAGCAGTTTAGCCAGGGACACTGAAGCTTTCTTT.

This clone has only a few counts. As DNA, the CDR3 is TGTGCCAGCAGGTTAGCGGGAGGGACAGATACGCAGTATTTT. Protein product: CASRLAGGTDTQYF. V usage is TRBV27 and J usage is TRBJ2-3, with 11 bases that match TRBD2. The CDR3 has 14 residues. J was trimmed by 3 bases and V by 6 bases; bases with no gene match: 2. Germline CDR1 is MNHEY and CDR2 is SMNVEV (reference sequence).

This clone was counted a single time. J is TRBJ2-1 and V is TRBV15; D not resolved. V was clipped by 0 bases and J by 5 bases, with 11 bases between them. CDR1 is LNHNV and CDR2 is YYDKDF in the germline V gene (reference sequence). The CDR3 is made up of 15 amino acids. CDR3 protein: CATSRDIGVHNEQFF. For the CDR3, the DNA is TGTGCCACCAGCAGAGATATAGGAGTCCACAATGAGCAGTTCTTC.

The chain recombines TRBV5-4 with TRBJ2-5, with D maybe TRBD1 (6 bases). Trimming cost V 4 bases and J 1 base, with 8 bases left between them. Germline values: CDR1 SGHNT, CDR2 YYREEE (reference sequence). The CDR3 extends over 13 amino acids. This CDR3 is CASSTDSQETQYF. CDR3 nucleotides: TGTGCCAGCAGCACGGACAGCCAAGAGACCCAGTACTTC.

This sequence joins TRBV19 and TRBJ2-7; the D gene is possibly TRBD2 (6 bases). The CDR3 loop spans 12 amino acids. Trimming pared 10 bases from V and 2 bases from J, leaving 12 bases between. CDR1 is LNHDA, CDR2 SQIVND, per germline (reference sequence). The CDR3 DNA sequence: TGTGCCACTGCGGGATCCACCTACGAGCAGTACTTC. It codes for CATAGSTYEQYF.

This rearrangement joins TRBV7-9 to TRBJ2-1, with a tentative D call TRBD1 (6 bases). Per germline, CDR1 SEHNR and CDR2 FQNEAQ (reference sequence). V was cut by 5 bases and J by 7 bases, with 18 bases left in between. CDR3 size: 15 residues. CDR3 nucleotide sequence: TGTGCCAGCAGCAAGGACAGTAACTTTGTGAATGAGCAGTTCTTC. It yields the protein CASSKDSNFVNEQFF.

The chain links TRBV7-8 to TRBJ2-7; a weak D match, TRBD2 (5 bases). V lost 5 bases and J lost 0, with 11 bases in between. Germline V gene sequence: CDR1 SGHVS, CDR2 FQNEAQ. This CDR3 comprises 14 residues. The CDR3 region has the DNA TGTGCCAGCAGCCAAAGCGGAAGCTCCTACGAGCAGTACTTC. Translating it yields CASSQSGSSYEQYF.

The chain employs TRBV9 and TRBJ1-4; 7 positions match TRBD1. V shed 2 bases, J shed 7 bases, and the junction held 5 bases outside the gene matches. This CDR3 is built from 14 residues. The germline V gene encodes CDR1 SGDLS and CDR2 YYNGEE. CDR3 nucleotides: TGTGCCAGCAGCGTTGGAGGGGGCCTTGAAAAACTGTTTTTT. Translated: CASSVGGGLEKLFF.

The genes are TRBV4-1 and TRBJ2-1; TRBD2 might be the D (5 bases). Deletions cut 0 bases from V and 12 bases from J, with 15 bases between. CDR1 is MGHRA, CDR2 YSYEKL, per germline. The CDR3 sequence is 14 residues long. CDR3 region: CASSQDMVGVGQFF. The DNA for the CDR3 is TGCGCCAGCAGCCAAGATATGGTCGGGGTAGGGCAGTTCTTC.

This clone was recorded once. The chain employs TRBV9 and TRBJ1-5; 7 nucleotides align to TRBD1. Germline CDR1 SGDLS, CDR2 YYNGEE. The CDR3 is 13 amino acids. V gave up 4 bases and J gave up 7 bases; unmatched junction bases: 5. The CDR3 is CASSPGTVQPQHF. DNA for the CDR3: TGTGCCAGCAGCCCAGGGACAGTCCAGCCCCAGCATTTT. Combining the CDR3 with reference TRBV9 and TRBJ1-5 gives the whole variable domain DSGVTQTPKHLITATGQRVTLRCSPRSGDLSVYWYQQSLDQGLQFLIQYYNGEERAKGNILERFSAQQFPDLHSELNLSSLELGDSALYFCASSPGTVQPQHFGDGTRLSIL.